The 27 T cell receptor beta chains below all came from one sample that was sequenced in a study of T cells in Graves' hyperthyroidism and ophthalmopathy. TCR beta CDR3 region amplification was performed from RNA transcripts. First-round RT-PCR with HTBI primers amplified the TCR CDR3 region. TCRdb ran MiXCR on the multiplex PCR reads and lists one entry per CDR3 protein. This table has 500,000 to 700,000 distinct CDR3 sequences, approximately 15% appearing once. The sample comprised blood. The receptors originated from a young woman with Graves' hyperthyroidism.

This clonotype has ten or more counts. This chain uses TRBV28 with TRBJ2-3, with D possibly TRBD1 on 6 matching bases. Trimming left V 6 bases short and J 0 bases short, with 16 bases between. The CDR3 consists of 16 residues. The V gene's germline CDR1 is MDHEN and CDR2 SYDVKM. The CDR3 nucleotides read TGTGCCAGCAGCCTCGGGACAACGTCTAGCACAGATACGCAGTATTTT. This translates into CASSLGTTSSTDTQYF.

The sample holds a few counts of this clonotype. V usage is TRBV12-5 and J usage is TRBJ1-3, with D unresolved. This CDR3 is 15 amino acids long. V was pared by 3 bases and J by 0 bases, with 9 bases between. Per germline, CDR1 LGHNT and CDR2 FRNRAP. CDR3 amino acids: CASGFGQSSGNTIYF. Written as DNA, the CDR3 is TGTGCTAGTGGTTTCGGGCAGAGCTCTGGAAACACCATATATTTT.

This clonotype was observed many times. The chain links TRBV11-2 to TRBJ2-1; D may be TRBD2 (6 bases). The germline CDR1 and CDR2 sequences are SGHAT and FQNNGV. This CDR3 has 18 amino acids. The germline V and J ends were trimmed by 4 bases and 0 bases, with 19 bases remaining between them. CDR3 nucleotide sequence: TGTGCCAGCAGCTCCCTAACCTTAGCGGCTACCTCCTACAATGAGCAGTTCTTC. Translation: CASSSLTLAATSYNEQFF.

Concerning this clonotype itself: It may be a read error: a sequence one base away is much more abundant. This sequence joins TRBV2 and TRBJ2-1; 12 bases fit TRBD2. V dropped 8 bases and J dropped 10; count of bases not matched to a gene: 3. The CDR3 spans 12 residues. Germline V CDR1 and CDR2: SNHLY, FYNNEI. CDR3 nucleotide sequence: TGTGCCAGCGCTAGCGGGAGGGTCGAGCAGTTCTTC. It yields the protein CASASGRVEQFF.

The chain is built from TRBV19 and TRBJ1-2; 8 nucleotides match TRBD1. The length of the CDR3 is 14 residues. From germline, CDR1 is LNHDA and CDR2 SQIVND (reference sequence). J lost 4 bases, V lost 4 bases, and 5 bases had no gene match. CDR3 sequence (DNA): TGTGCCAGTAGTAGTAACAGGGGGATCTATGGCTACACCTTC. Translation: CASSSNRGIYGYTF.

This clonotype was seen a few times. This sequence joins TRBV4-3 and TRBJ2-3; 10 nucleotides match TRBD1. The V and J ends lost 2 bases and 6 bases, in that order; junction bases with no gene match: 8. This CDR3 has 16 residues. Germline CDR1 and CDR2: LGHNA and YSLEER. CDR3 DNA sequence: TGCGCCAGCAGCCAAACAGGGACAGGGGAAACGGATACGCAGTATTTT. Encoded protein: CASSQTGTGETDTQYF.

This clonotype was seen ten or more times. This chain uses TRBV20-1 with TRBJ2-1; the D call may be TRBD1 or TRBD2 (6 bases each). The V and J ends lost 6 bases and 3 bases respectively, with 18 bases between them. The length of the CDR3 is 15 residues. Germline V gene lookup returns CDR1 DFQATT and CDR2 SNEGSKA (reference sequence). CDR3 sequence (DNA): TGCAGTGCCCATGAGGGTGGGGGGCTCTACAATGAGCAGTTCTTC. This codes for CSAHEGGGLYNEQFF.

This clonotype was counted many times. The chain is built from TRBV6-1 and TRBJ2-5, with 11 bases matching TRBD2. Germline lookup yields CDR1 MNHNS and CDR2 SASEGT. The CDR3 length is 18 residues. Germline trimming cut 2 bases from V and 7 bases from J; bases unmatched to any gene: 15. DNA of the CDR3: TGTGCCAGCAGTGAAACGGCATCACTAGCGGGGGTCCAGGGGACCCAGTACTTC. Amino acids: CASSETASLAGVQGTQYF.

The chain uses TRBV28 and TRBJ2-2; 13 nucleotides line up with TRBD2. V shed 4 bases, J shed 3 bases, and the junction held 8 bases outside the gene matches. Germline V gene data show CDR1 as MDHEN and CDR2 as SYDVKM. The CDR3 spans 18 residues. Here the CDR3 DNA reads TGTGCCAGCAGTTGGGGGACTAGCGGGGAAAAGGACACCGGGGAGCTGTTTTTT. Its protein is CASSWGTSGEKDTGELFF.

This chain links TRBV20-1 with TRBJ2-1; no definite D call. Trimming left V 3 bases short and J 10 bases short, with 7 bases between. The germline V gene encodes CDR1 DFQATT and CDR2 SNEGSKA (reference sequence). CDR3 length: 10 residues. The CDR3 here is CSARTLEQFF. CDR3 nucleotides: TGCAGTGCTAGGACCCTCGAGCAGTTCTTC.

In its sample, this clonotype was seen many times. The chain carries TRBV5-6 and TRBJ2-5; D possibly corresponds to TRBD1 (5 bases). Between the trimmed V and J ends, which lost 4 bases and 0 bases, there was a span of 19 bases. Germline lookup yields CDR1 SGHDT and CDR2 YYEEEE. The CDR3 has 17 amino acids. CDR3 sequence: CASSLQDPGMYQETQYF. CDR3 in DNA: TGTGCCAGCAGCCTCCAGGATCCAGGGATGTACCAAGAGACCCAGTACTTC.

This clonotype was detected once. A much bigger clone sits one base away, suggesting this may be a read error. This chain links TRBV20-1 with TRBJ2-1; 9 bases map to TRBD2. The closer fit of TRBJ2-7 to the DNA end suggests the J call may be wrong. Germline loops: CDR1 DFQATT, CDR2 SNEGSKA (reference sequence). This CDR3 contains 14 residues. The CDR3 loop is CSASGTSLGNEQYF. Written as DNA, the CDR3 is TGCAGTGCTTCCGGGACTAGCCTCGGCAATGAGCAGTACTTC.

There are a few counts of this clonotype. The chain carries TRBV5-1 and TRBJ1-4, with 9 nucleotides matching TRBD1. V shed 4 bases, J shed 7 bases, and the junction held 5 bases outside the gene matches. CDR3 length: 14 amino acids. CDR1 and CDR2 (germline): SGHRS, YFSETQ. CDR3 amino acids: CASSPSGQGEKLFF. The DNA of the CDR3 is TGCGCCAGCAGCCCATCGGGACAGGGTGAAAAACTGTTTTTT.

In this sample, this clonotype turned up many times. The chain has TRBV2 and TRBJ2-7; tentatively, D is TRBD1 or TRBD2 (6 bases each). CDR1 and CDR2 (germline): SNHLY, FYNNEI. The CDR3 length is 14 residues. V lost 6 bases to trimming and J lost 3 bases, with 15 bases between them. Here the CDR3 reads CASRGWGASYEQYF. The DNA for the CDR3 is TGTGCCAGCAGGGGGTGGGGGGCGAGCTACGAGCAGTACTTC.

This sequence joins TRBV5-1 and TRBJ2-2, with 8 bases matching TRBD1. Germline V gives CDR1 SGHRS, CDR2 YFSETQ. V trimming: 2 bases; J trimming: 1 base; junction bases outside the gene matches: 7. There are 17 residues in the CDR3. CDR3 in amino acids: CASSLHSGTGNTGELFF. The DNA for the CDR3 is TGCGCCAGCAGCTTACACTCGGGGACAGGGAACACCGGGGAGCTGTTTTTT.

The CDR3 bases are TGTGCCAGCAGCCCCGGGACTAGCGAGTACTTC. It codes for CASSPGTSEYF. The rearrangement links TRBV6-2 or TRBV6-3 to TRBJ2-7; 10 positions agree with TRBD2. The CDR3 runs 11 residues. Germline assignment: CDR1 MNHEY and CDR2 SVGEGT. V was clipped by 6 bases and J by 11 bases; unmatched bases: 4.

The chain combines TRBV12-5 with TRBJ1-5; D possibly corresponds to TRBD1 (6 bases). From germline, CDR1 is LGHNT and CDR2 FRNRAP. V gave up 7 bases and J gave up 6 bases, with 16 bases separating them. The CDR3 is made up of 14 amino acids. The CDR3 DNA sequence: TGTGCTAGTGTTGAGGGGGGAGGCGGTCAGCCCCAGCATTTT. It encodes CASVEGGGGQPQHF.

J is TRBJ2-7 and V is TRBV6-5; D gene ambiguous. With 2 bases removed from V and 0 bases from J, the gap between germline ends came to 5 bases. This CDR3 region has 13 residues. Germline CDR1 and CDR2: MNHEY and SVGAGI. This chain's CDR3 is CASSYLGSYEQYF. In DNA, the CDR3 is TGTGCCAGCAGTTACCTGGGCTCCTACGAGCAGTACTTC.

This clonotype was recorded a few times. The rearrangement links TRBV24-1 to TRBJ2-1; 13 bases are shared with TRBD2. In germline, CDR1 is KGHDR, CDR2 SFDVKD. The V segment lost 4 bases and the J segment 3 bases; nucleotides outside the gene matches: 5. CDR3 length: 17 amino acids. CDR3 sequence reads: CATSDKGLAGDYNEQFF. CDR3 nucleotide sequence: TGTGCCACCAGTGACAAAGGACTAGCGGGGGACTACAATGAGCAGTTCTTC.

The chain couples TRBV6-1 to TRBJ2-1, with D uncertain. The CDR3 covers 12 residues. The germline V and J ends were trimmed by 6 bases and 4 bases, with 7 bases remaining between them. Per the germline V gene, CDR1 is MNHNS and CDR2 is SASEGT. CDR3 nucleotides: TGTGCCAGCAGCGACCGATACAATGAGCAGTTCTTC. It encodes CASSDRYNEQFF.

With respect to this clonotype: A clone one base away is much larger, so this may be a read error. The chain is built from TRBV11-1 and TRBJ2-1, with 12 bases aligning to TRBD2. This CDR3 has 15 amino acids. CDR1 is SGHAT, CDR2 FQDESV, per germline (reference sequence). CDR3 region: CASSLGLAGALERFF. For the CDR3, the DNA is TGTGCCAGCAGCTTAGGACTAGCGGGAGCCCTTGAGCGGTTCTTC. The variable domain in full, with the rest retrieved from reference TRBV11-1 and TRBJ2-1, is EAEVAQSPRYKITEKSQAVAFWCDPISGHATLYWYRQILGQGPELLVQFQDESVVDDSQLPKDRFSAERLKGVDSTLKIQPAELGDSAMYLCASSLGLAGALERFFGPGTRLTVL.

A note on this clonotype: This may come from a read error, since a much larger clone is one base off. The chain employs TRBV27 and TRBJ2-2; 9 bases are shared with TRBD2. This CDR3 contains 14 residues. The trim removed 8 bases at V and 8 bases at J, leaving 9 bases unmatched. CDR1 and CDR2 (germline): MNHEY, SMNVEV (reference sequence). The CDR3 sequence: CASGWASGAGELFF. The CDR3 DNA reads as TGTGCCAGCGGTTGGGCTAGCGGGGCTGGGGAGCTGTTTTTT.

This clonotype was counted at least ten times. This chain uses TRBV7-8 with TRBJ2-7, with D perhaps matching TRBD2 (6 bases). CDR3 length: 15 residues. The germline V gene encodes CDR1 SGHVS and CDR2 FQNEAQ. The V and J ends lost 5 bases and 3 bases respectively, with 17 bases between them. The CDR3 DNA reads TGTGCCAGCAGCCTCGCGGGCGGGAAAATCTACGAGCAGTACTTC. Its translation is CASSLAGGKIYEQYF.

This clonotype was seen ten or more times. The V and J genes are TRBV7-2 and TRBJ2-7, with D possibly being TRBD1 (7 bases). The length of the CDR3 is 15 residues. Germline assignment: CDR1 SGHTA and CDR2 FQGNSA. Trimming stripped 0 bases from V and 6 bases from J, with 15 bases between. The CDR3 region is CASSLATGQGGEQYF. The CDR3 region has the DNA TGTGCCAGCAGCTTAGCGACCGGTCAGGGGGGCGAGCAGTACTTC.

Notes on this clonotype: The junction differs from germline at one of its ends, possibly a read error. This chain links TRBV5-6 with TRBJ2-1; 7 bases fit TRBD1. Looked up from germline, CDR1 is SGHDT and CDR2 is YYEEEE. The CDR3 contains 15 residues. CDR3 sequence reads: CASSLDRLSYNEQFF. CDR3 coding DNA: TGTGCCAGCAGTTTGGACAGGCTCTCCTACAATGAGCAGTTCTTC.

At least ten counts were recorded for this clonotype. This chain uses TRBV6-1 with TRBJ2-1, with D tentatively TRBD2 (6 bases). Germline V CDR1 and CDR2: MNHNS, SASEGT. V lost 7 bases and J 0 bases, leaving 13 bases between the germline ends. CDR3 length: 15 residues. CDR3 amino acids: CASTLAVHSYNEQFF. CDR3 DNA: TGTGCCAGCACCTTAGCGGTCCACTCCTACAATGAGCAGTTCTTC.

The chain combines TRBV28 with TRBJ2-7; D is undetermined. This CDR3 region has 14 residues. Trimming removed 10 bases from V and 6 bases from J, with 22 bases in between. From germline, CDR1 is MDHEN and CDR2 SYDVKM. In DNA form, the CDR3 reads TGTGCCACCCAGTTCACCCTGTCATCTTCCGAGCAGTACTTC. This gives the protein CATQFTLSSSEQYF.